This TCR beta chain was captured in a study of Ad26.COV2.S vaccination and SARS-CoV-2 variants. In regard to this clone: Its antigen is still unknown.

The CDR3 runs to 15 residues. Notes on the study in general: Analyses that measured TCR breadth and depth may have underestimated total T cell responses. Vaccinated individuals (as opposed to placebo recipients) had higher spike-specific TCR breadth.

This table comes from immunoSEQ multiplex PCR, and its TCRdb copy is limited to in-frame clones, with some not included. The table records about 350,000 clones, just over 90% of them present only once. The sample in question was peripheral blood, obtained after recovery from COVID-19. The sequence was obtained from a human donor who had recovered from COVID-19. The rearrangement links TRBV21-1 to TRBJ1-2; whether TRBD1, the table's D call, matches the DNA was not checked. TRBV21-1 is a pseudogene. This CDR3 reads CASSKEGETNYGYTF. CDR3 sequence (DNA): TGTGCCAGCAGCAAAGAGGGGGAAACTAACTATGGCTACACCTTC.